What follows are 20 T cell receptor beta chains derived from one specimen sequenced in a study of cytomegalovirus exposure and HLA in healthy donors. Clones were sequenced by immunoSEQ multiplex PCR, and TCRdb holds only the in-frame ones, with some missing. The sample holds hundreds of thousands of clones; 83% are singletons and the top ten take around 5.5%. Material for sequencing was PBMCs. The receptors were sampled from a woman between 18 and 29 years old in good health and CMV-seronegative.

As DNA, the CDR3 is TGTGCCAGCAGTTTAAAGGGTTTGAATGAAAAACTGTTTTTT. Residues: CASSLKGLNEKLFF. The chain employs TRBV27 and TRBJ1-4; D not certain. V shed 2 bases and J shed 5 bases, with 9 bases lying between them. Germline CDR1 and CDR2: MNHEY and SMNVEV (reference sequence). The CDR3 sequence is 14 residues long.

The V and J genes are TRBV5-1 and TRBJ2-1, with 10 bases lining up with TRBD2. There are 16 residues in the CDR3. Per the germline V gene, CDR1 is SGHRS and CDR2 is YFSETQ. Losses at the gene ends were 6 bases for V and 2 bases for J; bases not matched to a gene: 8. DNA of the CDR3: TGCGCCAGCACAACCTATAGCGGGAGGACCTACAATGAGCAGTTCTTC. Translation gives CASTTYSGRTYNEQFF.

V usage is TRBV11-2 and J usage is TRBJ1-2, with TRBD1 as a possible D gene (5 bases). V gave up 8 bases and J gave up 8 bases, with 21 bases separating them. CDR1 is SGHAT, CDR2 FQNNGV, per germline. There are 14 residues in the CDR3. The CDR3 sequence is CASRRQSRVEGYTF. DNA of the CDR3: TGTGCCAGCCGTCGACAGAGCCGGGTGGAGGGCTACACCTTC.

CDR3 sequence reads: CASSSRGANTGELFF. Written as DNA, the CDR3 is TGTGCCAGCAGCTCCCGCGGGGCGAACACCGGGGAGCTGTTTTTT. The rearrangement links TRBV5-4 to TRBJ2-2; a possible D gene is TRBD2 (6 bases). V was trimmed by 3 bases and J by 0 bases, leaving 9 bases between them. Germline V gene sequence: CDR1 SGHNT, CDR2 YYREEE (reference sequence). The CDR3 loop spans 15 amino acids. Using reference TRBV5-4 and TRBJ2-2 for the parts outside the CDR3, the full variable domain is ETGVTQSPTHLIKTRGQQVTLRCSSQSGHNTVSWYQQALGQGPQFIFQYYREEENGRGNFPPRFSGLQFPNYSSELNVNALELDDSALYLCASSSRGANTGELFFGEGSRLTVL.

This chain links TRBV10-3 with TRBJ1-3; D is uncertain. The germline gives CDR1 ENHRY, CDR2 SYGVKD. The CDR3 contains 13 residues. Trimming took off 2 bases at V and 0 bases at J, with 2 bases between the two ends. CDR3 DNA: TGTGCCATCAGTGAGATCTCTGGAAACACCATATATTTT. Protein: CAISEISGNTIYF.

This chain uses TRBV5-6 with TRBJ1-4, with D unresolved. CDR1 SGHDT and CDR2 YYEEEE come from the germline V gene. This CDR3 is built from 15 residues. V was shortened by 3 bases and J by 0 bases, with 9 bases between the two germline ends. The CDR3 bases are TGTGCCAGCAGCTCCTTGACCGCAACTAATGAAAAACTGTTTTTT. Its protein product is CASSSLTATNEKLFF. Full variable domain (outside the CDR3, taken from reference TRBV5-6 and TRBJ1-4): DAGVTQSPTHLIKTRGQQVTLRCSPKSGHDTVSWYQQALGQGPQFIFQYYEEEERQRGNFPDRFSGHQFPNYSSELNVNALLLGDSALYLCASSSLTATNEKLFFGSGTQLSVL.

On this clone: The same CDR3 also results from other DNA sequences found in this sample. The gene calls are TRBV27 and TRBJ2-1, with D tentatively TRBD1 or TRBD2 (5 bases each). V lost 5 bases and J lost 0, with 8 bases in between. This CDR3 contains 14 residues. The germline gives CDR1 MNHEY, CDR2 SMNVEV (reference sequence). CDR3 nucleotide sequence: TGTGCCAGCAGTCCAGGGAGCTCCTACAATGAGCAGTTCTTC. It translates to CASSPGSSYNEQFF.

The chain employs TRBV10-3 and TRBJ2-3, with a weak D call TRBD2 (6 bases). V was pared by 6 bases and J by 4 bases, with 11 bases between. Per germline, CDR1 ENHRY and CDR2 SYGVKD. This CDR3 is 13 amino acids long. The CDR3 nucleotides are TGTGCCATCAGACCGGGGGTCCCAGATACGCAGTATTTT. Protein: CAIRPGVPDTQYF.

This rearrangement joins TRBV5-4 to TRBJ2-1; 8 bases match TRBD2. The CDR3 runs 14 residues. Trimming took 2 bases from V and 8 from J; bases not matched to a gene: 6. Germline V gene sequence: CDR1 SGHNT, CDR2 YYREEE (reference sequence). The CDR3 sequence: CASSLAGVKDEQFF. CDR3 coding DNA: TGTGCCAGCAGCTTAGCGGGAGTCAAGGATGAGCAGTTCTTC. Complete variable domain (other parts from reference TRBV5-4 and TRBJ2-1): ETGVTQSPTHLIKTRGQQVTLRCSSQSGHNTVSWYQQALGQGPQFIFQYYREEENGRGNFPPRFSGLQFPNYSSELNVNALELDDSALYLCASSLAGVKDEQFFGPGTRLTVL.

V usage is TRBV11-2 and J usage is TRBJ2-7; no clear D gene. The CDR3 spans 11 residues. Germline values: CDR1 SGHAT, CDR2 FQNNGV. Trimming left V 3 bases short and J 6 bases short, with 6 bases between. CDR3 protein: CASSFSREQYF. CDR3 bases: TGTGCCAGCAGCTTTAGTCGCGAGCAGTACTTC. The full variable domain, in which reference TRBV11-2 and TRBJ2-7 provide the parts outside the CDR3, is EAGVAQSPRYKIIEKRQSVAFWCNPISGHATLYWYQQILGQGPKLLIQFQNNGVVDDSQLPKDRFSAERLKGVDSTLKIQPAKLEDSAVYLCASSFSREQYFGPGTRLTVT.

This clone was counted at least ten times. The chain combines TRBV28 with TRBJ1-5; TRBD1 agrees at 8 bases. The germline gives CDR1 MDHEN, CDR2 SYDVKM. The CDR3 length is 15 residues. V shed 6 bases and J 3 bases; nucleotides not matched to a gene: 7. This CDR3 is CASSSPDRDNQPQHF. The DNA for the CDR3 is TGTGCCAGCAGCTCCCCGGACAGGGACAATCAGCCCCAGCATTTT. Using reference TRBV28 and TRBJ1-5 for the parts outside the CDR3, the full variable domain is DVKVTQSSRYLVKRTGEKVFLECVQDMDHENMFWYRQDPGLGLRLIYFSYDVKMKEKGDIPEGYSVSREKKERFSLILESASTNQTSMYLCASSSPDRDNQPQHFGDGTRLSIL.

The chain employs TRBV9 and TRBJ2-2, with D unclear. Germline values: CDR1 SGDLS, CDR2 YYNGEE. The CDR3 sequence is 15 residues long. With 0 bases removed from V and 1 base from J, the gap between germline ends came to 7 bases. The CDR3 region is CASSVGVKNTGELFF. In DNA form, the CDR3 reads TGTGCCAGCAGCGTAGGAGTAAAGAACACCGGGGAGCTGTTTTTT.

CDR3 sequence reads: CASSLTILNTEAFF. The DNA for the CDR3 is TGTGCCAGCAGCTTAACTATCCTGAACACTGAAGCTTTCTTT. The rearrangement uses TRBV7-9 and TRBJ1-1, with D unresolved. Trimming took off 2 bases at V and 0 bases at J, with 7 bases between the two ends. Germline V gives CDR1 SEHNR, CDR2 FQNEAQ (reference sequence). The CDR3 runs to 14 residues.

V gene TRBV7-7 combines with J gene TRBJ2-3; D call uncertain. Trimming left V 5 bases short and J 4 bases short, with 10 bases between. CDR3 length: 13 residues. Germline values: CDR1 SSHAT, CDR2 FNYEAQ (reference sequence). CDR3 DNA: TGTGCCAGCAGCAGGGCCCTCCCAGATACGCAGTATTTT. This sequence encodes CASSRALPDTQYF. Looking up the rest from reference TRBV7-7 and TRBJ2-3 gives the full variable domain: GAGVSQSPRYKVTKRGQDVTLRCDPISSHATLYWYQQALGQGPEFLTYFNYEAQPDKSGLPSDRFSAERPEGSISTLTIQRTEQRDSAMYRCASSRALPDTQYFGPGTRLTVL.

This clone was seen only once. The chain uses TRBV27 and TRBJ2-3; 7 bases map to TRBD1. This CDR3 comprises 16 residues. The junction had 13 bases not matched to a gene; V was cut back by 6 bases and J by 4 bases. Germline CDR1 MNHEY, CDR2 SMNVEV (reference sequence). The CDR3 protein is CASSLIPDRLADTQYF. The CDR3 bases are TGTGCCAGCAGCCTCATTCCGGACAGGTTAGCAGATACGCAGTATTTT.

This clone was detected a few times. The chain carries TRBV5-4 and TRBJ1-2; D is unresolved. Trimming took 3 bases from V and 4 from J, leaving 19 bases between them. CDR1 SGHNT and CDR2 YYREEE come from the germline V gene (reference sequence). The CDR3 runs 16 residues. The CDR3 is CASSSKTAGPVYGYTF. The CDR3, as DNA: TGTGCCAGCAGCTCCAAAACGGCAGGCCCAGTCTATGGCTACACCTTC.

CDR3 in amino acids: CASSIERAGSYEQYF. CDR3 bases: TGTGCCAGTAGTATAGAACGGGCAGGGTCCTACGAGCAGTACTTC. The chain has TRBV19 and TRBJ2-7; D might be TRBD1 (5 bases). Germline V gene sequence: CDR1 LNHDA, CDR2 SQIVND (reference sequence). V dropped 0 bases and J dropped 1 base, with 10 bases sitting between them. The CDR3 length is 15 residues.

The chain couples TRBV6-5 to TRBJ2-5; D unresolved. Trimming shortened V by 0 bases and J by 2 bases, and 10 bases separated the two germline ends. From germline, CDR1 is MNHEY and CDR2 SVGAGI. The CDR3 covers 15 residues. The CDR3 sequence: CASSYSNSEQETQYF. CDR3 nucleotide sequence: TGTGCCAGCAGTTACTCGAATTCGGAACAAGAGACCCAGTACTTC.

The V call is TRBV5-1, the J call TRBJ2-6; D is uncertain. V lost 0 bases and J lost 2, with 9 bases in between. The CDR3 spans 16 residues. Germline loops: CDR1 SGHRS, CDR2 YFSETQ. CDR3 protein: CASSLVPWPGANVLTF. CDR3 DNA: TGCGCCAGCAGCTTGGTCCCCTGGCCTGGGGCCAACGTCCTGACTTTC.

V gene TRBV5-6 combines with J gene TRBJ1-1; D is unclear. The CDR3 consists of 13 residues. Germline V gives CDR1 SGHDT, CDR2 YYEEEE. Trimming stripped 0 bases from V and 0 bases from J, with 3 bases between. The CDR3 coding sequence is TGTGCCAGCAGCTTGGACCTGAACACTGAAGCTTTCTTT. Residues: CASSLDLNTEAFF.